This T cell receptor (beta chain) is drawn from a study of blood T cell repertoires in COVID-19. The overall study: COVID-19 samples from acute and convalescent phases originated in the United States, Italy and Spain.

Only in-frame clones appear in the TCRdb table, and some are missing; sequencing was by immunoSEQ multiplex PCR. The sample holds 300,000 to 350,000 clones; roughly 89% are singletons and the top ten take 4% to 5.5%. Germline V lookup: CDR1 SGHNT, CDR2 YENEEA. This CDR3 has 15 amino acids. The J segment lost 2 bases and the V segment lost 4 bases, leaving 8 bases of the junction unmatched. The genes are TRBV11-3 and TRBJ2-7; 7 bases match TRBD1. The TCR sequence derives from a woman aged 18-29 years with acute COVID-19. Sequencing was done on a sample of PBMCs or T cells enriched from blood (not recorded which). Here the CDR3 reads CASSSRDRITYEQYF. For the CDR3, the DNA is TGTGCCAGCAGCTCCCGGGACAGAATAACCTACGAGCAGTACTTC.